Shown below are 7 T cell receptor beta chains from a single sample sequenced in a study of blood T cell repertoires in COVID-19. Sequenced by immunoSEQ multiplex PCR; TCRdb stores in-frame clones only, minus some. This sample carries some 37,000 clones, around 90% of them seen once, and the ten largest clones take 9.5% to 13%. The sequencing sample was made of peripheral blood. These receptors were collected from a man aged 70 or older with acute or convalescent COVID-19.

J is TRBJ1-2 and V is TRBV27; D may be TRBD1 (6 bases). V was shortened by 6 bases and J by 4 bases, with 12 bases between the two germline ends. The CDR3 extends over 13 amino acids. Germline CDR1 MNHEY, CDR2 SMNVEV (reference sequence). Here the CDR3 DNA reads TGTGCCAGCAGACCCACAGGGAGCTATGGCTACACCTTC. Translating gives CASRPTGSYGYTF.

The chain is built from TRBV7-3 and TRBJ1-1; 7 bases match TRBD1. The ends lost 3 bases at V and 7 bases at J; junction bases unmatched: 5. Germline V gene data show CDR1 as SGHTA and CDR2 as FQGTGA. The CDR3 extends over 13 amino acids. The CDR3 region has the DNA TGTGCCAGCAGCTTTACACGACAGGGTGAAGCTTTCTTT. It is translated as CASSFTRQGEAFF.

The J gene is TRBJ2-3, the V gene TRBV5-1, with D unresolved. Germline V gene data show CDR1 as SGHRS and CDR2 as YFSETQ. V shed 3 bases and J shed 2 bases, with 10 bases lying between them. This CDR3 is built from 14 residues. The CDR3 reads CASSSDNPTDTQYF. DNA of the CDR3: TGCGCCAGCAGCTCCGACAACCCCACAGATACGCAGTATTTT. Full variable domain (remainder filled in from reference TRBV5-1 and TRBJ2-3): KAGVTQTPRYLIKTRGQQVTLSCSPISGHRSVSWYQQTPGQGLQFLFEYFSETQRNKGNFPGRFSGRQFSNSRSEMNVSTLELGDSALYLCASSSDNPTDTQYFGPGTRLTVL.

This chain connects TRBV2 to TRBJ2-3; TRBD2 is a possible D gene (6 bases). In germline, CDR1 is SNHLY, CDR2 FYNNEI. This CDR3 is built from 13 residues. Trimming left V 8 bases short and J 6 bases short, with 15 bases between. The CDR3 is CASGVLAADTQYF. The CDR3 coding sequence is TGTGCCAGCGGGGTACTAGCTGCGGATACGCAGTATTTT. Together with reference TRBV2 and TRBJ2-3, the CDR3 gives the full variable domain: EPEVTQTPSHQVTQMGQEVILRCVPISNHLYFYWYRQILGQKVEFLVSFYNNEISEKSEIFDDQFSVERPDGSNFTLKIRSTKLEDSAMYFCASGVLAADTQYFGPGTRLTVL.

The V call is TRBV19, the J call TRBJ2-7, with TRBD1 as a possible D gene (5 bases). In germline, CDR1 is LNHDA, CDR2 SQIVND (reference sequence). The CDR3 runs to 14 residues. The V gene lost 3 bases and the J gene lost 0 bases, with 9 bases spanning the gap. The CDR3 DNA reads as TGTGCCAGTAGTATCGGCAGGGACTCCTACGAGCAGTACTTC. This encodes CASSIGRDSYEQYF.

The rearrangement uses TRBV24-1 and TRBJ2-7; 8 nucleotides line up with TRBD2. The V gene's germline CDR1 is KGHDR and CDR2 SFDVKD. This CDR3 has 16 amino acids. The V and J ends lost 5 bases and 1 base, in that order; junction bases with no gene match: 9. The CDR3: CATSGRFGRESYEQYF. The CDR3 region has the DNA TGTGCCACCAGTGGGCGCTTCGGGAGGGAGTCCTACGAGCAGTACTTC.

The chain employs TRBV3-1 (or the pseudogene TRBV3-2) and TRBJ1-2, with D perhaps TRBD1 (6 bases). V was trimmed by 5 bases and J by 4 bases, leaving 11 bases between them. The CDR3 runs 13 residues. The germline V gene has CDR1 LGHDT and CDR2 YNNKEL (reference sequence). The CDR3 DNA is TGTGCCAGCAGCTTTAAAGGGGGCTATGGCTACACCTTC. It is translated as CASSFKGGYGYTF.